This TCR beta chain stems from a study of identifying expanded T cells in peripheral blood. Healthy donors had no documented immune events, such as infections, while sampled. Clones were read by immunoSEQ multiplex PCR, and TCRdb kept only the in-frame ones, dropping some. The repertoire holds around 130,000 clones, with less than 90% as singletons. Study-wide points: Differentially abundant clones: about 1.2 between replicates, around 17 at 2 to 3 weeks, more than 18 at four. Roughly 2-week clone count variance significantly increased as total template count grew.

A remark on this clone: What it binds is unknown.

The specimen was blood. The receptor comes from a person between 18 and 75 years old in good health.

In DNA form, the CDR3 reads TGTGCCAGCTCACCACGAGGGGAATATGGCTACACCTTC. It specifies CASSPRGEYGYTF. The gene calls are TRBV18 and TRBJ1-2; perhaps TRBD1 as D (5 bases). CDR3 length: 13 residues. Looked up from germline, CDR1 is KGHSH and CDR2 is LQKENI. The ends were cut back, 1 base at V and 5 bases at J, with 8 bases in the middle.